This T cell receptor (beta chain) came from a study of radiation and T cells in renal cell carcinoma. TCRdb's table, derived via immunoSEQ multiplex PCR, lists solely in-frame clones and lacks some. Here the sample spans over 120,000 clones, 86% being singletons. Sample time point: blood 4 weeks post-SBRT, at nephrectomy. Treatment here: 15 Gy SBRT to primary tumor, nephrectomy 4 weeks later. Nephrectomy followed 15 Gy stereotactic body radiation by 4 weeks. This receptor was taken from a woman between 50 and 59 years old with renal cell carcinoma. Sequencing used blood, obtained from a patient whose treatment included radiotherapy and nephrectomy.

The CDR3 DNA reads as TGTGCCAGCAGTTTCCGACGACAGGGAGGGAGCTACACCTTC. Encoded protein: CASSFRRQGGSYTF. The V and J genes are TRBV28 and TRBJ1-2; 7 positions agree with TRBD1. The length of the CDR3 is 14 residues. CDR1 and CDR2 from the germline V gene are MDHEN and SYDVKM. Losses at the gene ends were 3 bases for V and 9 bases for J; bases not matched to a gene: 10.